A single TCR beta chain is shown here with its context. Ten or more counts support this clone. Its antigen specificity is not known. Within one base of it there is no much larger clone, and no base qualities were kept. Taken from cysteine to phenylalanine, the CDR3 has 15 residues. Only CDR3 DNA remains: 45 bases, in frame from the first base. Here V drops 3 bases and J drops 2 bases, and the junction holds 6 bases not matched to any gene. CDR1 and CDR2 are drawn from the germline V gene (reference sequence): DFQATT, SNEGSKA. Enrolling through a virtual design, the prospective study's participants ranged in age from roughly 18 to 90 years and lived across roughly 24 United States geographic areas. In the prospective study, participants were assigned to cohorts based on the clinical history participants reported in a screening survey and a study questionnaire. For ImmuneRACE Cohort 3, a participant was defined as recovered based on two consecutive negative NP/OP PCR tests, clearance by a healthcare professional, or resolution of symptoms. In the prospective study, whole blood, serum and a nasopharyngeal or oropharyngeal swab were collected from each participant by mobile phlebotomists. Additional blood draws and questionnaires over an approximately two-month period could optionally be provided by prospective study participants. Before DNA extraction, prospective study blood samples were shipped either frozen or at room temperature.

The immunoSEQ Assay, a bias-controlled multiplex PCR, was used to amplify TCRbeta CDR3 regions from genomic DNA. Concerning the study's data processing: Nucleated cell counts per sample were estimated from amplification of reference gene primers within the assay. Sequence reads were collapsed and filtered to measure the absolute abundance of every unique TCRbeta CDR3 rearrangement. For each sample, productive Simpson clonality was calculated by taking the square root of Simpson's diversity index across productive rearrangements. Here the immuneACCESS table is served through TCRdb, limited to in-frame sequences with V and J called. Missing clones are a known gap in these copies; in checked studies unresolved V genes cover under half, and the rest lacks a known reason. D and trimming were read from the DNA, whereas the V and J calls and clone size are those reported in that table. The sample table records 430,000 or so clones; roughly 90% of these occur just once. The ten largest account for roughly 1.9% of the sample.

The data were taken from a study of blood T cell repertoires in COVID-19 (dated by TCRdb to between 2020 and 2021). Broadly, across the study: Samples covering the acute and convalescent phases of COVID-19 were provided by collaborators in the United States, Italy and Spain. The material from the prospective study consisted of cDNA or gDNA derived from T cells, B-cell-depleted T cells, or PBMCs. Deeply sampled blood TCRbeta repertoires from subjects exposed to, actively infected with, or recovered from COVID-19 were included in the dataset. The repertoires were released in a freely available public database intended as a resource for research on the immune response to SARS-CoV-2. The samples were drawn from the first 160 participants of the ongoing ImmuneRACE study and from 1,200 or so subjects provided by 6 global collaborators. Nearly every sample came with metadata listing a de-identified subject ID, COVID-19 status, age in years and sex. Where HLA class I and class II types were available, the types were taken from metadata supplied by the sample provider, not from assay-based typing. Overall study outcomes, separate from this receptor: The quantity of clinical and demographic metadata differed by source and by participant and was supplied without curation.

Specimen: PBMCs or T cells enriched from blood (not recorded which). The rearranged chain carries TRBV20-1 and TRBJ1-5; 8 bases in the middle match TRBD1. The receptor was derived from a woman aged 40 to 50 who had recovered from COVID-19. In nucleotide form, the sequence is TGCAGTGCTAGTCAGGGGGCGCGGGGCAATCAGCCCCAGCATTTT. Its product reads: CSASQGARGNQPQHF.